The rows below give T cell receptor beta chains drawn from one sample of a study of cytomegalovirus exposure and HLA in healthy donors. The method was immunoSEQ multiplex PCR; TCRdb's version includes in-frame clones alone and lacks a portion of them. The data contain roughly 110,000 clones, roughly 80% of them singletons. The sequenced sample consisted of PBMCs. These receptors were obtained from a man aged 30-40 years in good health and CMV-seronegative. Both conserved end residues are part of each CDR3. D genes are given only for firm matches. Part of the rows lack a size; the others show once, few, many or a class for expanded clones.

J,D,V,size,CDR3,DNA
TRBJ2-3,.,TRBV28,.,CASQPRGDTQYF,TGTGCCAGCCAGCCCCGGGGAGATACGCAGTATTTT
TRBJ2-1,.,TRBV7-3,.,CASSELGDEQFF,TGTGCCAGCAGCGAACTGGGCGATGAGCAGTTCTTC
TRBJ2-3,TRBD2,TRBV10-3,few,CAISDGTSDTDTQYF,TGTGCCATCAGCGACGGGACTAGCGATACAGATACGCAGTATTTT
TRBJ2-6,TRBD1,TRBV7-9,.,CASSLTGGAGANVLTF,TGTGCCAGCAGCTTGACAGGGGGCGCTGGGGCCAACGTCCTGACTTTC
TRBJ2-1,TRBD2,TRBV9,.,CASSSHGGANEQFF,TGTGCCAGCAGCAGTCACGGGGGGGCGAATGAGCAGTTCTTC
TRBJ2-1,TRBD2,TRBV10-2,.,CASGKALAGGQNEQFF,TGCGCCAGCGGAAAAGCGCTAGCGGGGGGCCAGAATGAGCAGTTCTTC
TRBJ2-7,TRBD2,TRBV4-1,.,CASSQEGGFSPGEQYF,TGCGCCAGCAGCCAAGAGGGGGGGTTTTCTCCGGGCGAGCAGTACTTC
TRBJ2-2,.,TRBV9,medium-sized,CASSVGGLNTGELFF,TGTGCCAGCAGCGTAGGGGGCCTAAACACCGGGGAGCTGTTTTTT
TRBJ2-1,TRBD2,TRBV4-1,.,CASSRREGLMADEQFF,TGCGCCAGCAGCCGTCGGGAGGGCCTCATGGCGGATGAGCAGTTCTTC
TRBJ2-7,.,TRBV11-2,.,CASSLVAEGGEQYF,TGTGCCAGCAGCTTAGTGGCCGAGGGAGGCGAGCAGTACTTC
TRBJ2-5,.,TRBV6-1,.,CASSEDTKGDETQYF,TGTGCCAGCAGTGAAGACACGAAAGGGGATGAGACCCAGTACTTC
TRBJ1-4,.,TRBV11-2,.,CASSPRVFNEKLFF,TGTGCCAGCAGCCCCCGGGTCTTTAATGAAAAACTGTTTTTT
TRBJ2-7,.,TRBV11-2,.,CASSPNRWTDEQYF,TGTGCCAGCAGTCCGAATAGGTGGACAGACGAGCAGTACTTC